The text below deals with one T cell receptor beta chain. Libraries were prepared by immunoSEQ multiplex PCR; TCRdb keeps only in-frame clonotypes and omits some of them. There are around 2.1 million clones in the sample; roughly 91% occur only once, and about 1.8% lies in the top ten. V trimming: 3 bases; J trimming: 1 base; junction bases outside the gene matches: 14. CDR1 LGHNA and CDR2 YSLEER come from the germline V gene. The CDR3 is made up of 19 amino acids. These data come from a study of shared clonotypes between healthy human individuals. CD45RO-negative, CCR7-positively selected cells formed the naive CD8 fraction, excluding terminally differentiated effector memory CD45RA+ cells.

The material sequenced was naive CD8+ T cells from PBMCs. This receptor was identified in a man younger than 35 in good health. Some clones in this sample may be carry-over from other donors' samples. The J gene is TRBJ2-2, the V gene TRBV4-3; 7 bases line up with TRBD2. The DNA of the CDR3 is TGCGCCAGCAGCCATTACTACCCTAGCGGAGGTTTGAACACCGGGGAGCTGTTTTTT. Translating gives CASSHYYPSGGLNTGELFF.